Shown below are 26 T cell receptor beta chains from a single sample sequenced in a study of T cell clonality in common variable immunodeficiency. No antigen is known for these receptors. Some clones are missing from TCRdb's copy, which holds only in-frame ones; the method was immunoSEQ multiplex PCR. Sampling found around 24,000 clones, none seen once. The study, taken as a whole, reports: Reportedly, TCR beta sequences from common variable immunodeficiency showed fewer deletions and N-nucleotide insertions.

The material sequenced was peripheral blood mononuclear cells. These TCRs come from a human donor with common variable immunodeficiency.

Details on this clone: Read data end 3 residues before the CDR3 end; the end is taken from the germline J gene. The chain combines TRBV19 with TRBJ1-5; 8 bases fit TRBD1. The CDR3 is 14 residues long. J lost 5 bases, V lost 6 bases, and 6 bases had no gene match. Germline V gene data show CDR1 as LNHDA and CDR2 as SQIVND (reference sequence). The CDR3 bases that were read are TGTGCCAGTAGGACAGGGGACCGGGATCAGCCC. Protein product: CASRTGDRDQP. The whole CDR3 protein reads CASRTGDRDQPQHF.

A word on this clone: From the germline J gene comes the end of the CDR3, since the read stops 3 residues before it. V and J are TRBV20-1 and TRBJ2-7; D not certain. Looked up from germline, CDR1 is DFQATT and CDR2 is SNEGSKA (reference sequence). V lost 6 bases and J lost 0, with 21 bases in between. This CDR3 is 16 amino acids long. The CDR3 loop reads CSAQRRERSLSYEQYF. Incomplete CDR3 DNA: TGCAGTGCACAACGGCGTGAGCGCTCCCTCTCCTACGAG.

CDR3 amino acids: CSVEKGDGNTIYF. The CDR3 DNA, read in part, is TGCAGCGTTGAAAAGGGGGACGGAAACACC. The V call is TRBV29-1, the J call TRBJ1-3, with D possibly being TRBD1 (6 bases). The missing CDR3 end, 3 residues past where the read stops, is filled in from the germline J gene. This CDR3 spans 13 amino acids. CDR1 and CDR2 (germline): SQVTM, ANQGSEA. Between the trimmed V and J ends, which lost 2 bases and 4 bases, there was a span of 9 bases.

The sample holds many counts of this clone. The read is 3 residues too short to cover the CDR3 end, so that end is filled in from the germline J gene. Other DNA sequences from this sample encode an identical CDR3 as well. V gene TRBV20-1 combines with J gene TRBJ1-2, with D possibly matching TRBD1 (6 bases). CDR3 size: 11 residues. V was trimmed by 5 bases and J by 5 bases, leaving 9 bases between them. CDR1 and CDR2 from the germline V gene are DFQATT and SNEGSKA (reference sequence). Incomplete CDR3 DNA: TGCAGTGCTCAACAGGGATATGGC. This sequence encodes CSAQQGYG. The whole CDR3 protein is CSAQQGYGYTF.

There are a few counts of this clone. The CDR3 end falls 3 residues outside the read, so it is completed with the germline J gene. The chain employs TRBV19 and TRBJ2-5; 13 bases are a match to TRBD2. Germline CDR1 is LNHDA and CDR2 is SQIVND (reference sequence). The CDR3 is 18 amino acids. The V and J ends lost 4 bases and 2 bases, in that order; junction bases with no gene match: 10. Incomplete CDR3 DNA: TGTGCCAGTAGTAACCGACTAGCGGGAGGCCAAACGCAAGAGACC. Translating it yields CASSNRLAGGQTQET. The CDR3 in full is CASSNRLAGGQTQETQYF.

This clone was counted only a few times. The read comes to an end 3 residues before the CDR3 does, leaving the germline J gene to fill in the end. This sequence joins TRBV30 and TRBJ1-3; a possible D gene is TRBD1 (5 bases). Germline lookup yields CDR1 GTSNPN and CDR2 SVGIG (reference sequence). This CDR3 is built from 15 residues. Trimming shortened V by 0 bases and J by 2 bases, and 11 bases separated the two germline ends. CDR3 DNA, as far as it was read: TGTGCCTGGAGTGTCAATTGGGGCCCTGGAAACACC. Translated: CAWSVNWGPGNT. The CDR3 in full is CAWSVNWGPGNTIYF.

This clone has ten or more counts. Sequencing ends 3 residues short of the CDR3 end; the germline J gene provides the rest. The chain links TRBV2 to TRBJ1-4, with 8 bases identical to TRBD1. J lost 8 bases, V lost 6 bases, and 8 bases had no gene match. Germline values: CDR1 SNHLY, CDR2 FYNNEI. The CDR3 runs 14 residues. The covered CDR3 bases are TGTGCCAGCAGGGGAAGAGACAGGGGAGAAAAA. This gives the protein CASRGRDRGEK. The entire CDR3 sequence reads CASRGRDRGEKLFF.

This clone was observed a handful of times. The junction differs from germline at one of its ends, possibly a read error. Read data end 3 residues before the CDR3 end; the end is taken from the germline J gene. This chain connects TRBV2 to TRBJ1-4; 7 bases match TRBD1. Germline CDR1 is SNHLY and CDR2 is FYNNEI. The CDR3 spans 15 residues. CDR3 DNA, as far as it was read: TGTGCCAGCAGGGAAGGACAGGCACGTAATGAAAAA. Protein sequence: CASREGQARNEK. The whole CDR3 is CASREGQARNEKLFF. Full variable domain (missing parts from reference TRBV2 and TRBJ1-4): EPEVTQTPSHQVTQMGQEVILRCVPISNHLYFYWYRQILGQKVEFLVSFYNNEISEKSEIFDDQFSVERPDGSNFTLKIRSTKLEDSAMYFCASREGQARNEKLFFGSGTQLSVL.

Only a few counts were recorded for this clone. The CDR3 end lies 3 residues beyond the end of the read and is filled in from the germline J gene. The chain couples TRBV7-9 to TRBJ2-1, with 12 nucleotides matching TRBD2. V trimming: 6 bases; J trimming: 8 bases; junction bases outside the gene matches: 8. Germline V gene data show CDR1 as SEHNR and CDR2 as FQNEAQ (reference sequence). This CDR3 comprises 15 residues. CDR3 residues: CASSYLAGGGDEQFF. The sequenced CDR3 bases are TGTGCCAGCAGTTACCTAGCGGGAGGGGGGGATGAG.

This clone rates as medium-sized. The sequenced CDR3 bases are TGTGCCAGCAGTCTCCGTAGCGGGAGCACAGATACG. Its protein product is CASSLRSGSTDT. The entire CDR3 is CASSLRSGSTDTQYF. The chain employs TRBV7-9 and TRBJ2-3, with 7 bases fitting TRBD2. The read finishes 3 residues shy of the CDR3 end, and the germline J gene is used to complete it. Germline lookup yields CDR1 SEHNR and CDR2 FQNEAQ (reference sequence). With V trimmed by 6 bases and J by 0 bases, 6 bases remained unmatched. This CDR3 region has 15 residues. The full variable domain, with the rest looked up from reference TRBV7-9 and TRBJ2-3, is DTGVSQNPRHKITKRGQNVTFRCDPISEHNRLYWYRQTLGQGPEFLTYFQNEAQLEKSRLLSDRFSAERPKGSFSTLEIQRTEQGDSAMYLCASSLRSGSTDTQYFGPGTRLTVL.

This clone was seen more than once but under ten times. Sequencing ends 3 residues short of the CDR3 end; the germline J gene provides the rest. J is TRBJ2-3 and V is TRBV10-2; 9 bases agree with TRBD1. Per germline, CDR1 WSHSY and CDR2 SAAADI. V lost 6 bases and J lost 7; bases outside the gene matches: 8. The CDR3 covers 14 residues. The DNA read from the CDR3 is TGCGCCAGCAGGACCGGGACAGGGACATATACG. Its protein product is CASRTGTGTYT. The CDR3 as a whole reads CASRTGTGTYTQYF.

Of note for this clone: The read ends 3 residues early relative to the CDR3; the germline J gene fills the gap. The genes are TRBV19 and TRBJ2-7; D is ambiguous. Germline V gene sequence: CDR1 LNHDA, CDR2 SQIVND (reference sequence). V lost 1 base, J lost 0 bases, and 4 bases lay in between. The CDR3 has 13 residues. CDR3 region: CASSIVVSYEQYF. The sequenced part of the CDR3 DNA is TGTGCCAGTAGTATAGTAGTCTCCTACGAG.

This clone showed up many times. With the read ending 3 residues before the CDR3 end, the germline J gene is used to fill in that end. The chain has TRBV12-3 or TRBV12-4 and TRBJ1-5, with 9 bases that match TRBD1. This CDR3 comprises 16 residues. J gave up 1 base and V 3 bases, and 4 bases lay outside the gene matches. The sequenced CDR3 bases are TGTGCCAGCAGTTTGGTGGGACAGGGAAGCAATCAGCCC. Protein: CASSLVGQGSNQP. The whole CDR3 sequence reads CASSLVGQGSNQPQHF.

CDR3 sequence: CAWSVKLALSYEQYF. The sequenced part of the CDR3 DNA is TGTGCCTGGAGTGTCAAACTAGCGCTCTCCTACGAG. This chain connects TRBV30 to TRBJ2-7; 7 positions match TRBD2. The read falls 3 residues short of the CDR3 end, and the missing part is taken from the germline J gene. The CDR3 is 15 amino acids. V trimming: 0 bases; J trimming: 0 bases; junction bases outside the gene matches: 5. Germline lookup yields CDR1 GTSNPN and CDR2 SVGIG (reference sequence).

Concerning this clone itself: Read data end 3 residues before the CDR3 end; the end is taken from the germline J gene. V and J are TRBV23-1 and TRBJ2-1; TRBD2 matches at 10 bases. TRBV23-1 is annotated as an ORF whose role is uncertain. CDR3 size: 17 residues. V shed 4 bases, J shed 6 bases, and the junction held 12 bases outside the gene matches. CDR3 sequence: CASSPLGPSGSLNEQFF. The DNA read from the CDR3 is TGCGCCAGCAGTCCTCTTGGGCCTAGCGGGAGCCTCAATGAG.

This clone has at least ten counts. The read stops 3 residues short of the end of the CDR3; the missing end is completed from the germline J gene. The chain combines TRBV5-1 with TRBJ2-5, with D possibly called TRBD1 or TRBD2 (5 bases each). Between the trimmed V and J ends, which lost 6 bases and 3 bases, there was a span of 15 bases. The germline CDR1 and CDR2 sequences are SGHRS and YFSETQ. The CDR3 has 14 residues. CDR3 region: CASTSSQGEETQYF. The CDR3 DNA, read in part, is TGCGCCAGCACATCGAGCCAGGGAGAAGAGACC.

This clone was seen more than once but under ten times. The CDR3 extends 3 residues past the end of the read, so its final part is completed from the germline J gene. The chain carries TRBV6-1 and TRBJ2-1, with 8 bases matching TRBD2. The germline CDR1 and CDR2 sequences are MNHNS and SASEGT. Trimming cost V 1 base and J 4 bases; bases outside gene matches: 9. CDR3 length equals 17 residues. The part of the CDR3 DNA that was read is TGTGCCAGCAGTGAAGGGGGAGCGGGAGTCCGGTACAATGAG. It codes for CASSEGGAGVRYNE. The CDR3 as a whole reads CASSEGGAGVRYNEQFF.

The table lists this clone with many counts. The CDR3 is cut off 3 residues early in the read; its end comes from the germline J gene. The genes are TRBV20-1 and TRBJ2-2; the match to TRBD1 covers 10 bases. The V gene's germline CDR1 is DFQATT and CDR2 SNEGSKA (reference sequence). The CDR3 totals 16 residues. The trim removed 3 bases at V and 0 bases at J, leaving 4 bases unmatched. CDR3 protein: CSAREGQGTNTGELFF. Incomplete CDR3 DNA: TGCAGTGCTAGGGAGGGACAGGGGACGAACACCGGGGAG.

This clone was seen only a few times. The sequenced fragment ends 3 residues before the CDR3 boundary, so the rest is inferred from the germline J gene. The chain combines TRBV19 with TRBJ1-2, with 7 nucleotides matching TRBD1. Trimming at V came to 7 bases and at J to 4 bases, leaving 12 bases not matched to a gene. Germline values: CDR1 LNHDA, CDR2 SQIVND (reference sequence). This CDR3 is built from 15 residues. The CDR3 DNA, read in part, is TGTGCCAGTAAGTTCGGACCGGGACAGCTCTATGGC. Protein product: CASKFGPGQLYG. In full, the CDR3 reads CASKFGPGQLYGYTF. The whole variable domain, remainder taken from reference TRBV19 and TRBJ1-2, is DGGITQSPKYLFRKEGQNVTLSCEQNLNHDAMYWYRQDPGQGLRLIYYSQIVNDFQKGDIAEGYSVSREKKESFPLTVTSAQKNPTAFYLCASKFGPGQLYGYTFGSGTRLTVV.

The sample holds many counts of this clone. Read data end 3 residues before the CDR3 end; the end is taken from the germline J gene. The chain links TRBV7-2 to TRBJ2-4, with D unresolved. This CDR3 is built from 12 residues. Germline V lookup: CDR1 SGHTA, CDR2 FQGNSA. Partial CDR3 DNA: TGTGCCAGCAGCTTAGGGGCTATAATT. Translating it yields CASSLGAII. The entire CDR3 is CASSLGAIIQYF.

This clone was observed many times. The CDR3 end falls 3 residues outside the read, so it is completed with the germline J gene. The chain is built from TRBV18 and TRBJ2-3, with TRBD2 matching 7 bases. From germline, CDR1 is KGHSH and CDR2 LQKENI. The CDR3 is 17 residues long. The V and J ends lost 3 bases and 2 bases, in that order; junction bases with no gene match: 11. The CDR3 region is CASSPIGRLANTDTQYF. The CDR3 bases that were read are TGTGCCAGCTCACCCATAGGCCGACTAGCTAACACAGATACG.

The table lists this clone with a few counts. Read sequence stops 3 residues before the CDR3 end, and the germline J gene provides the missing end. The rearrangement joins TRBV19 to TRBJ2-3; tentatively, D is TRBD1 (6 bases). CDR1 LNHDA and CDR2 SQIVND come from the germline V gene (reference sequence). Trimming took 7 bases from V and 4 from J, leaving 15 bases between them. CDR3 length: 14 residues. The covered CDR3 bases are TGTGCCAGTATTGGGCAGGGGCCGGCAGATACG. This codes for CASIGQGPADT. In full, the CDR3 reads CASIGQGPADTQYF.

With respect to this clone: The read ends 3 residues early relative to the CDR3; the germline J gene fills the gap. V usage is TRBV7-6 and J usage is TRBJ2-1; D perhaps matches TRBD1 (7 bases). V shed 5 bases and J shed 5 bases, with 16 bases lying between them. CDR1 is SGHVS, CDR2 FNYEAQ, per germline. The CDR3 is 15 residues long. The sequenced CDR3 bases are TGTGCCAGCAGCATTGGAGGGGGCTTTAACAATGAG. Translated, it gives CASSIGGGFNNE. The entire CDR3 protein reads CASSIGGGFNNEQFF.

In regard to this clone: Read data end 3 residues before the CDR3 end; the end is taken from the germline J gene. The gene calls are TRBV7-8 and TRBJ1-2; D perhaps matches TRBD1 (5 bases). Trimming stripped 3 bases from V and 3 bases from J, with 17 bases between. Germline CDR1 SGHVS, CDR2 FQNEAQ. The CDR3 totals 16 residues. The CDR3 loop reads CASSFYPGAGHYGYTF. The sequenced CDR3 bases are TGTGCCAGCAGCTTCTACCCTGGAGCAGGGCACTATGGC.

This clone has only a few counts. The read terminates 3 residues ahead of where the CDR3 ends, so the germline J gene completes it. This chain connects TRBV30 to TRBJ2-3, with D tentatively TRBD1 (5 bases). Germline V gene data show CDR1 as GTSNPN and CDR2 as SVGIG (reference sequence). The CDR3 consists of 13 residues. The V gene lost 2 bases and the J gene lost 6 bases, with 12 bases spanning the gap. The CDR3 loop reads CAWSLTRADTQYF. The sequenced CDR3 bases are TGTGCCTGGAGTTTAACCAGGGCGGATACG.

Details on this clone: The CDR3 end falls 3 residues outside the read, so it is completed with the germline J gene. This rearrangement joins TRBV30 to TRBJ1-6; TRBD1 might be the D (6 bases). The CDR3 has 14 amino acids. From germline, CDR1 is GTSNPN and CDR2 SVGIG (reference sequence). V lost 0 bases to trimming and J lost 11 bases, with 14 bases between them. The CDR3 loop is CAWSVQGGLTPLHF. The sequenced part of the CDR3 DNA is TGTGCCTGGAGTGTACAAGGGGGTTTGACACCC.